Shown below are 22 T cell receptor beta chains from a single sample sequenced in a study of blood T cell repertoires in COVID-19. Here immunoSEQ multiplex PCR was the method, and the copy in TCRdb shows in-frame clones only, minus some. The data hold about 110,000 clones, with roughly 70% observed a single time. Sequenced sample: peripheral blood. These receptors were taken from a woman in her thirties or forties with acute or convalescent COVID-19.

The chain recombines TRBV7-3 with TRBJ2-3; 7 bases align to TRBD1. This CDR3 is 15 amino acids long. Germline lookup yields CDR1 SGHTA and CDR2 FQGTGA. Germline trimming cut 3 bases from V and 2 bases from J; bases unmatched to any gene: 5. The CDR3, as DNA: TGTGCCAGCAGCTTTCGTACAGGGGCCACAGATACGCAGTATTTT. The encoded protein is CASSFRTGATDTQYF.

V usage is TRBV7-7 and J usage is TRBJ2-5, with 8 bases aligning to TRBD2. The germline V gene has CDR1 SSHAT and CDR2 FNYEAQ (reference sequence). The CDR3 contains 15 residues. V shed 4 bases, J shed 2 bases, and the junction held 6 bases outside the gene matches. This chain's CDR3 is CASSSGRALQETQYF. CDR3 sequence (DNA): TGTGCCAGCAGCTCCGGGAGGGCCCTACAAGAGACCCAGTACTTC.

V gene TRBV7-2 combines with J gene TRBJ1-5; a possible D gene is TRBD1 (5 bases). Per the germline V gene, CDR1 is SGHTA and CDR2 is FQGNSA. The CDR3 extends over 14 amino acids. The V end was cut by 4 bases, the J end by 5 bases, with 12 bases between. This CDR3 reads CASSSDTAYQPQHF. The CDR3 DNA reads TGTGCCAGCAGCTCGGACACTGCTTATCAGCCCCAGCATTTT.

For the CDR3, the DNA is TGCAGCGTTGGGGCCCTGCAGGGAACCGGGGAGCTGTTTTTT. Protein sequence: CSVGALQGTGELFF. The chain uses TRBV29-1 and TRBJ2-2; TRBD1 is a possible D gene (5 bases). The CDR3 is made up of 14 amino acids. From germline, CDR1 is SQVTM and CDR2 ANQGSEA. V gave up 4 bases and J gave up 5 bases, with 14 bases separating them.

The chain couples TRBV18 to TRBJ1-2, with 10 nucleotides matching TRBD1. Trimming took 6 bases from V and 0 from J; bases not matched to a gene: 1. The CDR3 spans 14 residues. In germline, CDR1 is KGHSH, CDR2 LQKENI. The CDR3, as DNA: TGTGCCAGCTCGGGACAGGGGACTAACTATGGCTACACCTTC. Translated, it gives CASSGQGTNYGYTF.

The DNA for the CDR3 is TGTGCCAGCAGTACCCGAATACAGGGAGTAAATTCACCCCTCCACTTT. Translating gives CASSTRIQGVNSPLHF. The chain is built from TRBV28 and TRBJ1-6, with D possibly being TRBD1 (6 bases). This CDR3 has 16 amino acids. Germline V gene sequence: CDR1 MDHEN, CDR2 SYDVKM. With 5 bases removed from V and 7 bases from J, the gap between germline ends came to 18 bases.

V gene TRBV7-8 combines with J gene TRBJ1-2, with 7 bases matching TRBD1. Germline V gene data show CDR1 as SGHVS and CDR2 as FQNEAQ. V lost 5 bases, J lost 4 bases, and 13 bases stayed unmatched. The CDR3 totals 16 residues. The CDR3 nucleotides read TGTGCCAGCAGCCAACTCTCGACAGGGACCAGCTATGGCTACACCTTC. Encoded protein: CASSQLSTGTSYGYTF.

The chain joins TRBV5-4 to TRBJ2-2; possible D gene TRBD2, 5 bases. This CDR3 is built from 14 residues. Germline V gene lookup returns CDR1 SGHNT and CDR2 YYREEE (reference sequence). V was shortened by 4 bases and J by 0 bases, with 7 bases between the two germline ends. The CDR3 loop reads CASSLDSNTGELFF. The CDR3 nucleotides are TGTGCCAGCAGCCTGGACTCGAACACCGGGGAGCTGTTTTTT.

The CDR3 nucleotides are TGTGCCAGCAGCCGCCTGGGACTAGACCAAGAGACCCAGTACTTC. This encodes CASSRLGLDQETQYF. The chain carries TRBV7-3 and TRBJ2-5; 8 nucleotides line up with TRBD2. CDR1 and CDR2 (germline): SGHTA, FQGTGA. The CDR3 sequence is 15 residues long. J was trimmed by 0 bases and V by 5 bases; bases with no gene match: 5.

This clone was seen only once. This chain uses TRBV6-1 with TRBJ1-2; D perhaps matches TRBD1 (5 bases). Trimming cost V 2 bases and J 4 bases, with 14 bases left between them. The CDR3 sequence is 15 residues long. Germline V gives CDR1 MNHNS, CDR2 SASEGT. For the CDR3, the DNA is TGTGCCAGCAGTGAAAGTCAGGGACTTATCTATGGCTACACCTTC. The encoded protein is CASSESQGLIYGYTF.

For the CDR3, the DNA is TGCGCCAGCAGCTGGGACAGGGGGGACTTAAATGAGCAGTTCTTC. It translates to CASSWDRGDLNEQFF. The V and J genes are TRBV5-1 and TRBJ2-1; 11 bases line up with TRBD1. Germline CDR1 SGHRS, CDR2 YFSETQ. V lost 3 bases and J lost 7; bases outside the gene matches: 6. CDR3 length equals 15 residues.

V and J are TRBV6-5 and TRBJ2-7, with D maybe TRBD2 (6 bases). With 8 bases removed from V and 7 bases from J, the gap between germline ends came to 21 bases. Germline values: CDR1 MNHEY, CDR2 SVGAGI. This CDR3 comprises 14 residues. This CDR3 is CASQGRDSPLEQYF. The DNA of the CDR3 is TGTGCCAGCCAGGGCCGGGACTCCCCCCTGGAGCAGTACTTC.

The rearrangement joins TRBV19 to TRBJ1-5; TRBD1 agrees at 7 bases. V shed 5 bases and J 4 bases; nucleotides not matched to a gene: 8. This CDR3 is built from 15 residues. CDR1 and CDR2 from the germline V gene are LNHDA and SQIVND (reference sequence). The CDR3 nucleotides are TGTGCCAGTAGTTCATCAGGGGGGAGGAATCAGCCCCAGCATTTT. It encodes CASSSSGGRNQPQHF.

The chain couples TRBV27 to TRBJ1-1, with D possibly being TRBD1 (6 bases). Germline V gene lookup returns CDR1 MNHEY and CDR2 SMNVEV (reference sequence). The CDR3 is made up of 13 amino acids. With 8 bases removed from V and 0 bases from J, the gap between germline ends came to 10 bases. The CDR3 DNA is TGTGCCAGCGGACAGTTCCTGAACACTGAAGCTTTCTTT. This codes for CASGQFLNTEAFF.

The table lists this clone with a few counts. The V and J genes are TRBV15 and TRBJ2-7; 12 bases are a match to TRBD1. Germline CDR1 reads LNHNV; CDR2 reads YYDKDF (reference sequence). The V and J ends lost 0 bases and 6 bases, in that order; junction bases with no gene match: 3. The CDR3 loop spans 15 amino acids. The chain's CDR3 is CATSRDLGQGAEQYF. CDR3 nucleotides: TGTGCCACCAGCAGAGATTTGGGACAGGGGGCCGAGCAGTACTTC. The variable domain in full, completed from reference TRBV15 and TRBJ2-7, reads DAMVIQNPRYQVTQFGKPVTLSCSQTLNHNVMYWYQQKSSQAPKLLFHYYDKDFNNEADTPDNFQSRRPNTSFCFLDIRSPGLGDTAMYLCATSRDLGQGAEQYFGPGTRLTVT.

This rearrangement joins TRBV2 to TRBJ2-2, with D tentatively TRBD1 (6 bases). The CDR3 is 15 residues long. Germline loops: CDR1 SNHLY, CDR2 FYNNEI. The V end was cut by 5 bases, the J end by 1 base, with 11 bases between. The CDR3 here is CASSPDRMNTGELFF. DNA of the CDR3: TGTGCCAGCAGTCCGGACAGAATGAACACCGGGGAGCTGTTTTTT.

This clone showed up just a few times. Other DNA sequences of this sample code for an identical CDR3. The chain employs TRBV7-3 and TRBJ1-1, with a tentative D call TRBD1 (5 bases). V lost 0 bases to trimming and J lost 3 bases, with 8 bases between them. The CDR3 is 14 residues long. Germline V gene sequence: CDR1 SGHTA, CDR2 FQGTGA. Here the CDR3 DNA reads TGTGCCAGCAGCTTAACGGGGGGAGACACTGAAGCTTTCTTT. This encodes CASSLTGGDTEAFF. The full variable domain, rest sourced from reference TRBV7-3 and TRBJ1-1, is GAGVSQTPSNKVTEKGKYVELRCDPISGHTALYWYRQSLGQGPEFLIYFQGTGAADDSGLPNDRFFAVRPEGSVSTLKIQRTERGDSAVYLCASSLTGGDTEAFFGQGTRLTVV.

V and J are TRBV29-1 and TRBJ2-3; 12 bases fit TRBD2. The CDR3 totals 15 residues. Germline loops: CDR1 SQVTM, CDR2 ANQGSEA. J lost 2 bases, V lost 5 bases, and 5 bases had no gene match. The CDR3 here is CSVFGLAGPTDTQYF. The CDR3 DNA is TGCAGCGTTTTCGGACTAGCGGGGCCCACAGATACGCAGTATTTT.

This clone has only one observation. The rearrangement uses TRBV2 and TRBJ1-3; no definite D call. The CDR3 is made up of 13 amino acids. V lost 6 bases and J 4 bases, leaving 10 bases between the germline ends. The germline CDR1 and CDR2 sequences are SNHLY and FYNNEI. This CDR3 is CASRLMQGNTIYF. CDR3 bases: TGTGCCAGCAGGCTAATGCAAGGAAACACCATATATTTT.

The chain joins TRBV9 to TRBJ1-1; D is perhaps TRBD1 (5 bases). Germline-derived CDR1 and CDR2 are SGDLS and YYNGEE. Deletions cut 0 bases from V and 1 base from J, with 7 bases between. The CDR3 is made up of 14 amino acids. DNA of the CDR3: TGTGCCAGCAGCGTAGGGGGCTGGAACACTGAAGCTTTCTTT. Translation gives CASSVGGWNTEAFF.

This clone was detected many times. CDR3 in DNA: TGCGCCAGCAGCCAGACAGGCTATAGCAATCAGCCCCAGCATTTT. It translates to CASSQTGYSNQPQHF. This chain connects TRBV5-1 to TRBJ1-5, with a weak D call TRBD1 (6 bases). This CDR3 region has 15 residues. Germline lookup yields CDR1 SGHRS and CDR2 YFSETQ. Trimming removed 4 bases from V and 0 bases from J, with 11 bases in between. Looking up the rest from reference TRBV5-1 and TRBJ1-5 gives the full variable domain: KAGVTQTPRYLIKTRGQQVTLSCSPISGHRSVSWYQQTPGQGLQFLFEYFSETQRNKGNFPGRFSGRQFSNSRSEMNVSTLELGDSALYLCASSQTGYSNQPQHFGDGTRLSIL.

This chain connects TRBV9 to TRBJ1-6; TRBD1 aligns across 9 bases. The CDR3 length is 15 residues. Per germline, CDR1 SGDLS and CDR2 YYNGEE. J lost 7 bases, V lost 0 bases, and 2 bases had no gene match. This chain's CDR3 is CASSVDGTGNSPLHF. The CDR3 DNA sequence: TGTGCCAGCAGCGTAGACGGGACAGGGAATTCACCCCTCCACTTT.